This T cell receptor beta chain was sequenced for a study of human T cells and chemical hapten exposure. The time point here: patch test 3, about 24 weeks after DPC sensitization. As for treatment: therapeutic diphenylcyclopropenone sensitization with weekly scalp DPC. Every donor had alopecia and was 18 to 70 years old; all were suitable for DPC. Unfractionated whole blood yielded total RNA. TCRdb reprocessed the RACE reads with MiXCR, giving one entry per CDR3 protein. The sample consists of about 97,000 distinct CDR3 sequences, 25% to 30% of them appearing once. The source of this sequence is a man aged 40-49 years with alopecia areata. Some clones in this sample may be carry-over from other donors' samples. Material: whole blood, obtained in connection with sensitization to the hapten diphenylcyclopropenone (DPC).

The CDR3 is CASSVSGLASNEQFF. For the CDR3, the DNA is TGTGCCAGCAGCGTATCAGGACTAGCGTCCAATGAGCAGTTCTTC. The rearrangement links TRBV9 to TRBJ2-1, with 9 bases lining up with TRBD2. Per germline, CDR1 SGDLS and CDR2 YYNGEE. The CDR3 spans 15 residues. V trimming: 1 base; J trimming: 6 bases; junction bases outside the gene matches: 5. Using reference TRBV9 and TRBJ2-1 for the parts outside the CDR3, the full variable domain is DSGVTQTPKHLITATGQRVTLRCSPRSGDLSVYWYQQSLDQGLQFLIQYYNGEERAKGNILERFSAQQFPDLHSELNLSSLELGDSALYFCASSVSGLASNEQFFGPGTRLTVL.